These 22 T cell receptor beta chains came from one sample sequenced in a study of T cell responses to AZD1222 COVID-19 vaccine. Here immunoSEQ multiplex PCR was the method, and the copy in TCRdb shows in-frame clones only, minus some. The sample contains about 72,000 clones, approximately 90% of which appear only once. Specimen: peripheral blood, collected 28 days after the second AZD1222 dose. The receptors originated from an adult who received the AZD1222 COVID-19 vaccine.

V is TRBV27 and J is TRBJ1-5; the D is unclear. V dropped 5 bases and J dropped 7 bases, with 12 bases sitting between them. CDR3 length: 13 residues. Germline V gives CDR1 MNHEY, CDR2 SMNVEV (reference sequence). This chain's CDR3 is CASSLRVEQPQHF. The CDR3 nucleotides read TGTGCCAGCAGTCTCCGGGTGGAGCAGCCCCAGCATTTT.

The chain employs TRBV28 and TRBJ1-2; 7 bases are shared with TRBD1. In germline, CDR1 is MDHEN, CDR2 SYDVKM. CDR3 size: 14 residues. V dropped 3 bases and J dropped 7; count of bases not matched to a gene: 8. CDR3 sequence reads: CASSLGRGLGGYTF. The DNA for the CDR3 is TGTGCCAGCAGTTTGGGGAGGGGGCTCGGTGGCTACACCTTC.

The chain links TRBV14 to TRBJ2-7; D remains unclear. V was clipped by 8 bases and J by 2 bases, with 7 bases between them. The CDR3 runs 11 residues. Germline V CDR1 and CDR2: SGHDN, FVKESK. CDR3 sequence (DNA): TGTGCCAGCGCGATGGCCTACGAGCAGTACTTC. Protein: CASAMAYEQYF. Variable domain in full (rest from reference TRBV14 and TRBJ2-7): EAGVTQFPSHSVIEKGQTVTLRCDPISGHDNLYWYRRVMGKEIKFLLHFVKESKQDESGMPNNRFLAERTGGTYSTLKVQPAELEDSGVYFCASAMAYEQYFGPGTRLTVT.

The J gene is TRBJ1-3, the V gene TRBV5-4; D is possibly TRBD1 (5 bases). The CDR3 totals 15 residues. CDR1 is SGHNT, CDR2 YYREEE, per germline (reference sequence). V dropped 0 bases and J dropped 4 bases, with 11 bases sitting between them. The CDR3 loop is CASSLGAGFGNTIYF. Here the CDR3 DNA reads TGTGCCAGCAGCTTGGGGGCAGGGTTCGGAAACACCATATATTTT. Filled out from reference TRBV5-4 and TRBJ1-3, the complete variable domain reads ETGVTQSPTHLIKTRGQQVTLRCSSQSGHNTVSWYQQALGQGPQFIFQYYREEENGRGNFPPRFSGLQFPNYSSELNVNALELDDSALYLCASSLGAGFGNTIYFGEGSWLTVV.

A single count supports this clone. The rearrangement uses TRBV7-8 and TRBJ2-5, with D possibly called TRBD1 or TRBD2 (6 bases each). The CDR3 extends over 13 amino acids. Trimming took 5 bases from V and 7 from J, leaving 14 bases between them. The germline CDR1 and CDR2 sequences are SGHVS and FQNEAQ. The CDR3 nucleotides read TGTGCCAGCAGCGCAGACAAGGGGGGGACCCAGTACTTC. It codes for CASSADKGGTQYF. The full variable domain, rest sourced from reference TRBV7-8 and TRBJ2-5, is GAGVSQSPRYKVAKRGQDVALRCDPISGHVSLFWYQQALGQGPEFLTYFQNEAQLDKSGLPSDRFFAERPEGSVSTLKIQRTQQEDSAVYLCASSADKGGTQYFGPGTRLLVL.

This sequence joins TRBV6-5 and TRBJ1-3; unclear D gene. CDR1 and CDR2 (germline): MNHEY, SVGAGI. This CDR3 region has 12 residues. Trimming stripped 7 bases from V and 1 base from J, with 5 bases between. CDR3 protein: CASTGSGNTIYF. The CDR3 bases are TGTGCCAGCACCGGATCTGGAAACACCATATATTTT.

J is TRBJ1-6 and V is TRBV5-1; 10 bases match TRBD1. CDR3 length: 15 amino acids. Germline V gives CDR1 SGHRS, CDR2 YFSETQ. J lost 5 bases, V lost 4 bases, and 3 bases had no gene match. The CDR3 DNA reads as TGCGCCAGCAGCCGGGACAGGGGAAATAATTCACCCCTCCACTTT. Translation: CASSRDRGNNSPLHF.

This chain links TRBV7-2 with TRBJ2-7, with TRBD2 identical over 10 bases. Germline V gene data show CDR1 as SGHTA and CDR2 as FQGNSA. V lost 6 bases, J lost 1 base, and 6 bases stayed unmatched. This CDR3 has 15 amino acids. CDR3 coding DNA: TGTGCCAGCAGTTCAGCGGGAGGGGGGTCCTACGAGCAGTACTTC. Amino acids: CASSSAGGGSYEQYF.

V usage is TRBV19 and J usage is TRBJ1-3, with D unclear. The CDR3 extends over 14 amino acids. Germline CDR1 and CDR2: LNHDA and SQIVND (reference sequence). Trimming removed 5 bases from V and 12 bases from J, with 20 bases in between. CDR3 protein: CASSPMDSILHIYF. In nucleotides, the CDR3 is TGTGCCAGTAGTCCTATGGATTCTATCCTCCACATATATTTT. The full variable domain, completed using reference TRBV19 and TRBJ1-3, is DGGITQSPKYLFRKEGQNVTLSCEQNLNHDAMYWYRQDPGQGLRLIYYSQIVNDFQKGDIAEGYSVSREKKESFPLTVTSAQKNPTAFYLCASSPMDSILHIYFGEGSWLTVV.

This chain uses TRBV5-1 with TRBJ2-5, with TRBD1 matching 7 bases. The V gene's germline CDR1 is SGHRS and CDR2 YFSETQ. This CDR3 contains 13 residues. Trimming at V came to 5 bases and at J to 3 bases, leaving 4 bases not matched to a gene. CDR3 region: CASSLTGEETQYF. CDR3 DNA: TGCGCCAGCAGTTTAACAGGGGAAGAGACCCAGTACTTC. The variable domain in full, with the rest retrieved from reference TRBV5-1 and TRBJ2-5, is KAGVTQTPRYLIKTRGQQVTLSCSPISGHRSVSWYQQTPGQGLQFLFEYFSETQRNKGNFPGRFSGRQFSNSRSEMNVSTLELGDSALYLCASSLTGEETQYFGPGTRLLVL.

V usage is TRBV5-1 and J usage is TRBJ2-7; D perhaps matches TRBD2 (7 bases). Trimming took off 3 bases at V and 1 base at J, with 14 bases between the two ends. The germline V gene encodes CDR1 SGHRS and CDR2 YFSETQ. CDR3 length equals 15 residues. The CDR3 reads CASSSGGGPSYEQYF. The CDR3 nucleotides are TGCGCCAGCAGCTCGGGGGGCGGGCCATCCTACGAGCAGTACTTC.

The rearrangement uses TRBV9 and TRBJ1-5, with TRBD1 identical over 9 bases. The junction had 5 bases not matched to a gene; V was cut back by 3 bases and J by 4 bases. The CDR3 loop spans 15 amino acids. Germline CDR1 and CDR2: SGDLS and YYNGEE. CDR3 region: CASSGEGTGNQPQHF. The CDR3 region has the DNA TGTGCCAGCAGCGGGGAGGGGACAGGGAATCAGCCCCAGCATTTT.

The CDR3, as DNA: TGTGCCAGCTCACCAGGCAGCCCTTACAATGAGCAGTTCTTC. Its protein product is CASSPGSPYNEQFF. The rearrangement joins TRBV18 to TRBJ2-1; unclear D gene. The V end lost 2 bases, the J end lost 4 bases, and 9 bases lay between the germline ends. Germline CDR1 reads KGHSH; CDR2 reads LQKENI. The CDR3 contains 14 residues.

The gene calls are TRBV29-1 and TRBJ2-6, with D perhaps matching TRBD2 (5 bases). Trimming shortened V by 3 bases and J by 0 bases, and 15 bases separated the two germline ends. Germline values: CDR1 SQVTM, CDR2 ANQGSEA. The CDR3 extends over 17 amino acids. CDR3 in amino acids: CSVEIEAESSGANVLTF. CDR3 DNA sequence: TGCAGCGTTGAGATAGAAGCGGAAAGCTCTGGGGCCAACGTCCTGACTTTC.

This clone was counted ten times or more. The chain has TRBV15 and TRBJ1-4; TRBD1 aligns across 10 bases. CDR3 length equals 16 residues. The junction had 8 bases not matched to a gene; V was cut back by 2 bases and J by 8 bases. CDR1 LNHNV and CDR2 YYDKDF come from the germline V gene (reference sequence). Written as DNA, the CDR3 is TGTGCCACCAGCAGATCTTCCGGGACAGGGGCAGAAAAACTGTTTTTT. This gives the protein CATSRSSGTGAEKLFF.

The chain links TRBV19 to TRBJ2-1, with TRBD2 identical over 8 bases. Germline CDR1 is LNHDA and CDR2 is SQIVND (reference sequence). After removal of 7 bases from V and 7 bases from J, the junction contained 3 bases not matched to a gene. CDR3 length equals 12 residues. The chain's CDR3 is CASTRGGNEQFF. CDR3 nucleotide sequence: TGTGCCAGTACCCGGGGGGGAAATGAGCAGTTCTTC.

V is TRBV5-1 and J is TRBJ2-2; TRBD1 is a possible D gene (6 bases). Trimming took off 0 bases at V and 5 bases at J, with 11 bases between the two ends. This CDR3 is built from 15 residues. CDR1 and CDR2 (germline): SGHRS, YFSETQ. The DNA for the CDR3 is TGCGCCAGCAGCTTGGCCGCGCAGGGGACCGGGGAGCTGTTTTTT. Protein sequence: CASSLAAQGTGELFF.

The chain uses TRBV3-1 (or the pseudogene TRBV3-2) and TRBJ2-1, with D perhaps assigned TRBD1 or TRBD2 (5 bases each). The V gene lost 1 base and the J gene lost 2 bases, with 15 bases spanning the gap. Germline loops: CDR1 LGHDT, CDR2 YNNKEL (reference sequence). This CDR3 region has 17 residues. This CDR3 reads CASSQGPGTETYNEQFF. The CDR3, as DNA: TGTGCCAGCAGCCAAGGGCCCGGGACCGAGACCTACAATGAGCAGTTCTTC.

The chain joins TRBV5-4 to TRBJ1-2; D perhaps matches TRBD1 (5 bases). Germline CDR1 and CDR2: SGHNT and YYREEE (reference sequence). V dropped 0 bases and J dropped 7 bases, with 19 bases sitting between them. This CDR3 is 16 amino acids long. The CDR3 bases are TGTGCCAGCAGCTTGGGTGTTGGGGGGACTTTCGGTGGCTACACCTTC. It is translated as CASSLGVGGTFGGYTF.

The genes are TRBV6-4 and TRBJ1-3, with D possibly matching TRBD1 (5 bases). The germline V and J ends were trimmed by 11 bases and 5 bases, with 13 bases remaining between them. The CDR3 length is 12 residues. Germline CDR1 and CDR2: MRHNA and SNTAGT. CDR3 nucleotide sequence: TGTGCCGGACGCAACAGGAGAAACACCATATATTTT. Translation gives CAGRNRRNTIYF.

V is TRBV12-5 and J is TRBJ2-1, with D maybe TRBD1 (6 bases). The CDR3 runs to 17 residues. The V gene lost 1 base and the J gene lost 0 bases, with 13 bases spanning the gap. Germline V gives CDR1 LGHNT, CDR2 FRNRAP. CDR3 bases: TGTGCTAGTGGTTTGGGATTGGACAGCTACTCCTACAATGAGCAGTTCTTC. Protein sequence: CASGLGLDSYSYNEQFF.

The chain couples TRBV6-4 to TRBJ2-3; D remains unclear. This CDR3 has 14 amino acids. V lost 4 bases and J lost 0, with 8 bases in between. Germline V gene sequence: CDR1 MRHNA, CDR2 SNTAGT. The CDR3 region has the DNA TGTGCCAGCAGTGCCCCGCCCAGCACAGATACGCAGTATTTT. This sequence encodes CASSAPPSTDTQYF.